This TCR beta chain was identified during a study of blood T cells in healthy people across ages (dated by TCRdb to between 2014 and 2017). Describing the broader study: Template switching captured roughly one uniquely barcoded TCR beta cDNA molecule per two T cells in model experiments. Age-related changes in TCR beta repertoire diversity were measured in the study by deep sequencing normalized with unique cDNA molecular identifiers. To avoid experimental bias, donors of different ages were randomly spread across the sequencing lanes. Four age groups were formed from the donors: young (average 16 years), middle-aged (approximately 41), aged (62) and long-lived (about 80). Two additional independent replicas of 1 million unique cDNA reads from the same blood draw were analyzed for two donors (one aged 18 to 30 and one aged 80 or older). Here is what the overall study found, with its caveats: Total diversity estimates from one million sequenced T cells were considered lower bounds and underestimates. There was a strong correlation between observed TCR beta diversity and the percentage of naive T cells measured by flow cytometry. Observed TCR beta diversity per million T cells fell roughly linearly with age, and a significant reduction was already apparent by age about 36. Compared with the aged group, the long-lived group had more naive CD4+ T cells, fewer expanded clones and increased TCR diversity, a pattern suggesting age selection. Because profiling used bulk unsorted PBMCs, naive and antigen-experienced compartments could not be compared conclusively. The CMV infection status of donors was not known, potentially confounding age-related changes in expanded clonotypes.

Ends trimmed: V by 4 bases, J by 2 bases; bases unmatched to a gene: 15. From its cysteine to its phenylalanine, the CDR3 spans 18 amino acids. Only the CDR3 DNA is retained, 54 bases long and in frame from the first base. From a lookup of the germline V gene, CDR1 and CDR2 are SGHDN and FVKESK. This clonotype was observed a few times. Its binding antigen is unknown. Within one base of it there is no much larger clone, and no base qualities were kept. The library was built by means of 5' RACE. TCRdb records Illumina HiSeq 2500 as the sequencer. A second PCR of about 7 to 12 cycles was run with a J-beta primer mix and a sample-barcoded 5' primer. A unique molecular identifier was introduced onto each TCR beta cDNA molecule by a template-switch 5' adaptor carrying 12 random nucleotides. At least 2.5 million CDR3-containing paired-end reads were obtained from each sample. The Mint cDNA synthesis kit, primed by a TRBC-specific oligonucleotide, was used to synthesize first-strand cDNA from all RNA. All cDNA was treated with uracil-DNA glycosylase and then went through a first 18-cycle PCR with the universal primers M1SS and BC2_uni_R. Concerning the study's data processing: For normalization, 1 million high-quality reads, each with a distinct molecular identifier, were randomly selected from each sample. Reads sharing molecular identifiers were discarded rather than binned into consensus sequences. CDR3 identification, clonotype clustering and error correction used MiTCR with a Q25 quality threshold and the strictest error-elimination algorithm. A nonparametric unseen species model with Euler transformation was used to estimate lower-bound total TCR beta diversity. The public reads were reprocessed in TCRdb via fastp at Q25 and MiXCR, keeping in-frame beta chains. Identical CDR3 protein sequences are pooled into one entry, listed with their most common genes and DNA. TCRdb's processing, not the authors' own work, is the source of the V and J calls. This sample comprises about 1.5 million distinct CDR3 sequences, about 45% of them detected only once. Approximately 4% of the sample lies in the top ten.

Systemically healthy Caucasian individuals from Russia, roughly 40 in total and aged about 6 to 100 years, were included as donors. Each donor gave ten milliliters of peripheral blood, drawn into EDTA-treated Vacutainer tubes. Ficoll-Paque density-gradient centrifugation was used to isolate PBMCs, with at least 6 million per sample. Trizol reagent was used to extract total RNA from the PBMCs, yielding at least 6 micrograms per sample. Naive CD45RAhigh/CD27high T cell percentages were measured by flow cytometry on a PBMC aliquot from every donor. The sequence is built from TRBV14 and TRBJ2-5; 8 bases in between match TRBD2. The clonotype was recovered from a woman younger than 35 in good health. Sequencing input: blood. The CDR3 protein sequence reads: CASSLGLSSGSRQETQYF. At the DNA level, the sequence is TGTGCCAGCAGCCTCGGTTTGTCTAGCGGGTCCCGACAAGAGACCCAGTACTTC.